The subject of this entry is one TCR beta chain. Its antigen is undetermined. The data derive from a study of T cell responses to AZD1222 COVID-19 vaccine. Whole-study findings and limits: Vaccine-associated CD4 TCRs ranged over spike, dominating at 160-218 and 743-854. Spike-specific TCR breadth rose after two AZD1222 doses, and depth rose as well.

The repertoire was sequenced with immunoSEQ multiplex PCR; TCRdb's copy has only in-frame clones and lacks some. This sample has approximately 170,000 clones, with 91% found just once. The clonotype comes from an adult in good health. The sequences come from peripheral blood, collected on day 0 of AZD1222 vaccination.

In DNA form, the CDR3 reads TGTGCCAAACCGACAGGGACCAAAAACATTCAGTACTTC. Translation gives CAKPTGTKNIQYF. V is TRBV3-1 (or the pseudogene TRBV3-2) and J is TRBJ2-4, with 7 bases fitting TRBD1. This CDR3 region has 13 residues. The junction had 5 bases not matched to a gene; V was cut back by 10 bases and J by 2 bases. Germline assignment: CDR1 LGHDT and CDR2 YNNKEL (reference sequence).